Listed below are T cell receptor beta chains from one sample, sequenced in a study of multiple sclerosis patients with progressive multifocal leukoencephalopathy. Clones were read by immunoSEQ multiplex PCR, and TCRdb kept only the in-frame ones, dropping some. The data contain tens of thousands of clones, approximately 85% of them singletons. The source material was PBMCs, sampled from a patient treated with natalizumab. These receptors were obtained from a woman aged 25-40 years with progressive multifocal leukoencephalopathy. The CDR3 runs from the conserved cysteine through the conserved F or W. A D gene is named only where the DNA matches it firmly. Some rows have no size entry. The others give once, few or many, or a class for an expanded clone.

TRBV21-1	-	-	TRBJ2-7	CASSGWTGGDEQYF	TGTGCCAGCAGCGGGTGGACAGGGGGCGACGAGCAGTACTTC
TRBV7-8	-	-	TRBJ2-3	CASSRPGRGDTQYF	TGTGCCAGCAGCAGACCAGGGAGAGGGGATACGCAGTATTTT
TRBV15	-	-	TRBJ1-5	CATSKQGDQPQHF	TGTGCCACCAGCAAACAGGGAGATCAGCCCCAGCATTTT
TRBV19	-	TRBD1	TRBJ2-7	CASSIVQGNEQYF	TGTGCCAGTAGTATAGTACAGGGGAACGAGCAGTACTTC
TRBV9	once	TRBD2	TRBJ2-4	CASSARGGTSPAQLAKNIQYF	TGTGCCAGCAGCGCTCGAGGGGGGACTAGCCCGGCGCAACTGGCCAAAAACATTCAGTACTTC
TRBV4-3	-	-	TRBJ1-2	CASSQEGTAGIYDGYTF	TGCGCCAGCAGCCAAGAGGGGACGGCGGGGATTTATGATGGCTACACCTTC
TRBV5-1	-	-	TRBJ1-2	CASSPDGSPYGYTF	TGCGCCAGCAGCCCGGACGGATCCCCCTATGGCTACACCTTC
TRBV29-1	-	TRBD1	TRBJ2-5	CSVEGGQVKKTQYF	TGCAGCGTTGAGGGGGGACAGGTCAAGAAGACCCAGTACTTC
TRBV5-1	-	-	TRBJ1-5	CASSWALGAVLPSNQPQHF	TGCGCCAGCAGCTGGGCTCTAGGGGCCGTTCTACCTAGCAATCAGCCCCAGCATTTT
TRBV27	-	-	TRBJ2-3	CASSRKDTRDTQYF	TGTGCCAGCAGTCGTAAGGATACTAGAGATACGCAGTATTTT
TRBV19	-	TRBD1	TRBJ2-3	CASSQGAIKDTQYF	TGTGCCAGTAGCCAGGGGGCGATTAAAGATACGCAGTATTTT
TRBV6-1	few	-	TRBJ2-3	CASSEAGHTDTQYF	TGTGCCAGCAGTGAAGCAGGGCACACAGATACGCAGTATTTT
TRBV6-4	few	-	TRBJ2-1	CASSDAAGPHEQFF	TGTGCCAGCAGTGATGCGGCGGGACCCCATGAGCAGTTCTTC
TRBV5-1	-	TRBD1	TRBJ2-5	CASSLRDSQETQYF	TGCGCCAGCAGCTTGAGGGACAGCCAAGAGACCCAGTACTTC
TRBV6-1	-	-	TRBJ1-4	CATDRGANEKLFF	TGTGCCACCGATCGGGGGGCGAATGAAAAACTGTTTTTT
TRBV7-9	-	-	TRBJ2-5	CASSLATGRETQYF	TGTGCCAGCAGCTTAGCGACAGGGAGGGAGACCCAGTACTTC
TRBV7-9	-	-	TRBJ2-7	CASSGGEFGVYEQYF	TGTGCCAGCAGCGGGGGTGAGTTCGGGGTCTACGAGCAGTACTTC
TRBV25-1	once	-	TRBJ2-7	CASSEWEGQYF	TGTGCCAGCAGTGAATGGGAAGGGCAGTACTTC
TRBV28	-	TRBD1	TRBJ1-5	CASSPLDREVLSQHF	TGTGCCAGCAGTCCCTTAGACAGGGAGGTTCTGTCCCAGCATTTT
TRBV5-1	-	TRBD1	TRBJ1-3	CASSPRTGSGNTIYF	TGCGCCAGCAGCCCAAGGACAGGGTCTGGAAACACCATATATTTT
TRBV2	-	-	TRBJ2-2	CASSPTTNTGELFF	TGTGCCAGCAGTCCTACAACGAACACCGGGGAGCTGTTTTTT
TRBV5-1	-	TRBD1	TRBJ2-1	CASTLGQGHEQFF	TGCGCCAGCACCTTAGGACAGGGCCATGAGCAGTTCTTC
TRBV4-2	-	TRBD2	TRBJ2-1	CASSQKAGGSYNEQFF	TGTGCCAGCAGCCAAAAAGCGGGGGGCTCCTACAATGAGCAGTTCTTC
TRBV4-2	-	TRBD1	TRBJ2-1	CASSVRDRGREQFF	TGTGCCAGCAGCGTCCGGGACAGGGGGCGGGAGCAGTTCTTC
TRBV7-9	-	-	TRBJ2-3	CASSQTRPSDTQYF	TGTGCCAGCAGCCAAACCCGCCCGTCAGATACGCAGTATTTT
TRBV5-1	-	-	TRBJ2-1	CASSLAAREVNEQFF	TGCGCCAGCAGCTTGGCGGCTAGAGAGGTCAATGAGCAGTTCTTC
TRBV7-2	-	TRBD2	TRBJ2-3	CASSLGGRAADTQYF	TGTGCCAGCAGCTTAGGAGGGAGGGCGGCAGATACGCAGTATTTT
TRBV18	-	-	TRBJ2-5	CASSLTGGETQYF	TGTGCCAGCTCACTCACCGGGGGAGAGACCCAGTACTTC
TRBV7-9	once	TRBD2	TRBJ2-5	CASSLASGSQETQYF	TGTGCCAGCAGCTTAGCTAGCGGGAGCCAAGAGACCCAGTACTTC
TRBV7-6	-	-	TRBJ2-7	CASSTRGGDEQYF	TGTGCCAGCAGCACCCGAGGCGGGGACGAGCAGTACTTC
TRBV10-1	-	-	TRBJ2-2	CASSEAMASAATGELFF	TGCGCCAGCAGTGAGGCGATGGCATCAGCGGCAACCGGGGAGCTGTTTTTT
TRBV5-6	-	-	TRBJ1-1	CASSLAGGDEAFF	TGTGCCAGCAGCTTGGCGGGCGGAGATGAAGCTTTCTTT
TRBV6-5	-	-	TRBJ1-1	CASGRGLNTEAFF	TGTGCCAGCGGAAGAGGACTGAACACTGAAGCTTTCTTT
TRBV7-9	-	-	TRBJ1-1	CASSRRGGSGTEAFF	TGTGCCAGCAGCCGACGTGGGGGCTCGGGCACTGAAGCTTTCTTT
TRBV11-2	-	-	TRBJ1-3	CASSLRGPSSGNTIYF	TGTGCCAGCAGCCTGCGGGGCCCAAGCTCTGGAAACACCATATATTTT
TRBV10-3	-	TRBD1	TRBJ1-6	CAIKGTGEYNSPLHF	TGTGCCATCAAGGGTACAGGGGAGTATAATTCACCCCTCCACTTT
TRBV27	-	TRBD2	TRBJ2-1	CASSLELAGNNEQFF	TGTGCCAGCAGTTTAGAGCTAGCGGGAAACAATGAGCAGTTCTTC
TRBV7-2	-	-	TRBJ1-1	CASSFSDRNTEAFF	TGTGCCAGCAGCTTCTCTGACAGGAACACTGAAGCTTTCTTT
TRBV11-2	-	TRBD2	TRBJ2-3	CASSLRSGDDTDTQYF	TGTGCCAGCAGCCTTAGAAGCGGGGACGACACAGATACGCAGTATTTT
TRBV5-3	-	-	TRBJ2-2	CASSLGWELFF	TGTGCCAGCAGCTTAGGGTGGGAGCTGTTTTTT
TRBV13	-	-	TRBJ2-1	CASSSASSAIDNEQFF	TGTGCCAGCAGCTCCGCCTCATCCGCGATTGACAATGAGCAGTTCTTC